These 23 T cell receptor beta chains were sequenced from one sample in a study of T cells after yellow fever vaccination. MiXCR, run by TCRdb on the 5' RACE reads, gives a single entry per CDR3 protein. The sample consists of just over 250,000 distinct CDR3 sequences, roughly 5.6% of them appearing once. The source material was CD4+ T cells sorted from PBMCs, sampled on the day of the yellow fever booster vaccination. The receptors come from a man younger than 35 who received the YFV17D yellow fever vaccine.

The genes are TRBV20-1 and TRBJ1-5, with D tentatively TRBD1 (6 bases). This CDR3 contains 15 residues. Between the trimmed V and J ends, which lost 4 bases and 6 bases, there was a span of 19 bases. The V gene's germline CDR1 is DFQATT and CDR2 SNEGSKA (reference sequence). CDR3: CSATLAPGASQPQHF. CDR3 DNA sequence: TGCAGTGCTACACTCGCACCAGGGGCAAGTCAGCCCCAGCATTTT.

The table lists this clonotype with a few counts. The V and J genes are TRBV6-2 or TRBV6-3 and TRBJ1-5; D unresolved. The CDR3 is 13 residues long. CDR1 is MNHEY, CDR2 SVGEGT, per germline. V was shortened by 5 bases and J by 7 bases, with 12 bases between the two germline ends. In DNA, the CDR3 is TGTGCCAGCAGTAACACCCTTTGGCAGCCCCAGCATTTT. It specifies CASSNTLWQPQHF.

CDR3 DNA sequence: TGTGCCAGCAGCCCCAGGGGCGGGGGGACCTACAATGAGCAGTTCTTC. It is translated as CASSPRGGGTYNEQFF. V gene TRBV7-9 combines with J gene TRBJ2-1, with TRBD2 identical over 8 bases. The CDR3 spans 16 residues. The J segment lost 2 bases and the V segment lost 5 bases, leaving 8 bases of the junction unmatched. Germline lookup yields CDR1 SEHNR and CDR2 FQNEAQ (reference sequence).

The sample holds many counts of this clonotype. The chain combines TRBV5-1 with TRBJ1-2, with D perhaps matching TRBD1 (5 bases). Germline V gene data show CDR1 as SGHRS and CDR2 as YFSETQ. CDR3 length: 14 amino acids. Between the trimmed V and J ends, which lost 0 bases and 8 bases, there was a span of 14 bases. As DNA, the CDR3 is TGCGCCAGCAGCTTGGGGGACCGGCAGCGAGGCTACACCTTC. It translates to CASSLGDRQRGYTF.

The gene calls are TRBV7-8 and TRBJ1-4, with unresolved D. Germline CDR1 and CDR2: SGHVS and FQNEAQ. Trimming pared 6 bases from V and 5 bases from J, leaving 13 bases between. The CDR3 length is 14 residues. CDR3 coding DNA: TGTGCCAGCAGTCCGACACAGAGCAATGAAAAACTGTTTTTT. Translating it yields CASSPTQSNEKLFF.

This clonotype was counted only a few times. The V and J genes are TRBV3-1 and TRBJ2-7; D tentatively fits TRBD1 or TRBD2 (5 bases each). Germline V gene lookup returns CDR1 LGHDT and CDR2 YNNKEL (reference sequence). The V end was cut by 8 bases, the J end by 0 bases, with 17 bases between. CDR3 length: 15 residues. Here the CDR3 DNA reads TGTGCCAGCGGACTTGGGCAGGGACGCTCCTACGAGCAGTACTTC. Residues: CASGLGQGRSYEQYF.

This clonotype was found many times. J is TRBJ1-5 and V is TRBV7-9; D is possibly TRBD1 (5 bases). The CDR3 has 13 amino acids. V lost 5 bases and J lost 10, with 15 bases in between. Germline lookup yields CDR1 SEHNR and CDR2 FQNEAQ (reference sequence). CDR3 DNA: TGTGCCAGCAGCCGGGTCTCAGGGAACCCCCAGCATTTT. Amino acids: CASSRVSGNPQHF. Based on the CDR3 plus reference TRBV7-9 and TRBJ1-5, the full variable domain is DTGVSQNPRHKITKRGQNVTFRCDPISEHNRLYWYRQTLGQGPEFLTYFQNEAQLEKSRLLSDRFSAERPKGSFSTLEIQRTEQGDSAMYLCASSRVSGNPQHFGDGTRLSIL.

This clonotype was detected ten times or more. In DNA, the CDR3 is TGCGCCAGCGCTTCCCCGGGGCAGGGAATGTCCAAAAACATTCAGTACTTC. Translation gives CASASPGQGMSKNIQYF. J is TRBJ2-4 and V is TRBV4-1, with D perhaps TRBD1 or TRBD2 (5 bases each). V shed 8 bases and J shed 2 bases, with 22 bases lying between them. The CDR3 length is 17 residues. The germline gives CDR1 MGHRA, CDR2 YSYEKL.

The chain joins TRBV10-3 to TRBJ2-2, with 9 positions matching TRBD2. Germline V gives CDR1 ENHRY, CDR2 SYGVKD. With V trimmed by 11 bases and J by 4 bases, 11 bases remained unmatched. The CDR3 runs 15 residues. CDR3 in amino acids: CAVRGLAPGTGELFF. CDR3 in DNA: TGTGCCGTAAGGGGACTAGCCCCGGGCACCGGGGAGCTGTTTTTT.

In this sample, this clonotype turned up many times. V gene TRBV10-2 combines with J gene TRBJ2-1; 12 positions agree with TRBD1. This CDR3 has 15 amino acids. V trimming: 7 bases; J trimming: 5 bases; junction bases outside the gene matches: 6. Germline lookup yields CDR1 WSHSY and CDR2 SAAADI. The CDR3 protein is CASNPGQGAHNEQFF. CDR3 bases: TGCGCCAGCAACCCGGGACAGGGGGCACACAATGAGCAGTTCTTC.

This clonotype was recorded a few times. The chain joins TRBV4-3 to TRBJ2-3; D gene ambiguous. Trimming cost V 1 base and J 2 bases, with 13 bases left between them. The CDR3 runs 16 residues. Per germline, CDR1 LGHNA and CDR2 YSLEER. CDR3 in amino acids: CASSQGVQLSTDTQYF. CDR3 DNA sequence: TGCGCCAGCAGCCAAGGGGTCCAATTATCCACAGATACGCAGTATTTT.

The sample holds many counts of this clonotype. The rearrangement joins TRBV12-3 or TRBV12-4 to TRBJ2-5, with TRBD2 matching 15 bases. The CDR3 length is 18 residues. V lost 7 bases and J lost 2; bases outside the gene matches: 11. The CDR3 loop is CASTRGLAGGNRQETQYF. For the CDR3, the DNA is TGTGCCAGCACCCGCGGACTAGCGGGGGGGAACCGTCAAGAGACCCAGTACTTC.

The gene calls are TRBV3-1 and TRBJ1-2; tentative D call: TRBD1 (6 bases). V lost 7 bases and J 8 bases, leaving 17 bases between the germline ends. The germline gives CDR1 LGHDT, CDR2 YNNKEL (reference sequence). The CDR3 has 13 amino acids. The DNA of the CDR3 is TGTGCCAGCACCTCCGGGGGCGGCCGCGGCTACACCTTC. This codes for CASTSGGGRGYTF.

This clonotype appeared a few times. The V gene is TRBV18, the J gene TRBJ2-5, with D possibly called TRBD1 or TRBD2 (5 bases each). The germline V and J ends were trimmed by 3 bases and 2 bases, with 10 bases remaining between them. Germline CDR1 reads KGHSH; CDR2 reads LQKENI. The CDR3 has 14 amino acids. The DNA of the CDR3 is TGTGCCAGCTCACCGGGACCGATTCAAGAGACCCAGTACTTC. Its translation: CASSPGPIQETQYF.

The chain has TRBV3-1 and TRBJ2-1, with D perhaps TRBD1 (5 bases). Germline V gene data show CDR1 as LGHDT and CDR2 as YNNKEL (reference sequence). Trimming removed 0 bases from V and 15 bases from J, with 12 bases in between. The CDR3 length is 12 residues. This CDR3 is CASSQEGRQRFF. The CDR3 DNA sequence: TGTGCCAGCAGCCAAGAGGGGCGACAGAGGTTCTTC.

The chain is built from TRBV9 and TRBJ2-5; 10 bases line up with TRBD2. The CDR3 covers 17 residues. Germline CDR1 is SGDLS and CDR2 is YYNGEE. J was trimmed by 5 bases and V by 4 bases; bases with no gene match: 14. In DNA form, the CDR3 reads TGTGCCAGCAGCCCCGGTGGAACTAGCGGGGTCGGGGAGACCCAGTACTTC. Translation: CASSPGGTSGVGETQYF.

This clonotype was counted a few times. J is TRBJ2-5 and V is TRBV20-1; 8 positions agree with TRBD2. The CDR3 length is 12 residues. Trimming took 6 bases from V and 1 from J; bases not matched to a gene: 1. Germline CDR1 DFQATT, CDR2 SNEGSKA (reference sequence). The CDR3 bases are TGCAGTGCCGGGGGGGGCCAAGAGACCCAGTACTTC. This translates into CSAGGGQETQYF.

This clonotype was seen ten or more times. The J gene is TRBJ2-1, the V gene TRBV12-3 or TRBV12-4; a possible D gene is TRBD1 (7 bases). Trimming removed 4 bases at V and 4 bases at J, with 11 bases between. CDR3 length: 14 residues. This CDR3 reads CASSWGDRYNEQFF. The CDR3 region has the DNA TGTGCCAGCAGTTGGGGGGACAGATACAATGAGCAGTTCTTC.

This clonotype was detected many times. The chain uses TRBV20-1 and TRBJ1-1, with D maybe TRBD1 (5 bases). This CDR3 has 14 residues. The germline CDR1 and CDR2 sequences are DFQATT and SNEGSKA (reference sequence). Trimming took 4 bases from V and 1 from J, leaving 13 bases between them. Written as DNA, the CDR3 is TGCAGTGCTAAGAGGGGCGCGGCGAACACTGAAGCTTTCTTT. Translating it yields CSAKRGAANTEAFF.

This clonotype was seen many times. CDR3 DNA sequence: TGTGCCAGCAGCCTATTTACCGCCGGGGAGCTGTTTTTT. This encodes CASSLFTAGELFF. The chain uses TRBV7-2 and TRBJ2-2; D is undetermined. This CDR3 contains 13 residues. Germline CDR1 SGHTA, CDR2 FQGNSA. Trimming took off 5 bases at V and 6 bases at J, with 10 bases between the two ends.

The chain has TRBV6-5 and TRBJ1-3; no clear D gene. Deletions cut 0 bases from V and 2 bases from J, with 8 bases between. The germline gives CDR1 MNHEY, CDR2 SVGAGI. The CDR3 length is 15 residues. This CDR3 reads CASSYSWVAGNTIYF. The CDR3 nucleotides are TGTGCCAGCAGTTACTCATGGGTAGCTGGAAACACCATATATTTT.

This rearrangement joins TRBV5-1 to TRBJ2-2; D is unresolved. There are 18 residues in the CDR3. Germline lookup yields CDR1 SGHRS and CDR2 YFSETQ. Trimming cost V 5 bases and J 0 bases, with 20 bases left between them. The CDR3 DNA reads as TGCGCCAGCAGAGATCCTTTTAGAAACAACTCGAACACCGGGGAGCTGTTTTTT. Protein product: CASRDPFRNNSNTGELFF.

This clonotype was recorded once. CDR3 DNA sequence: TGTGCCAGCAGTTATTTGGCGACAGAGACCCAGTACTTC. Its protein product is CASSYLATETQYF. This chain joins TRBV12-3 or TRBV12-4 and TRBJ2-5, with no clear D. The CDR3 has 13 residues. V shed 4 bases and J shed 4 bases, with 10 bases lying between them.